This T cell receptor (beta chain) was recorded in a study of shared clonotypes between healthy human individuals. Germline CDR1 GTSNPN, CDR2 SVGIG (reference sequence). Between the trimmed V and J ends, which lost 3 bases and 0 bases, there was a span of 12 bases. CDR3 length: 15 amino acids. The protocol was immunoSEQ multiplex PCR, while the TCRdb copy is restricted to in-frame clones and leaves out a portion. The table records hundreds of thousands of clones, about 96% of them present only once. This clone was observed a single time. The antigen remains undetermined. Negatively enriched CD4+ T cells were divided by CD45RA into naive and memory. Findings of the study overall: The study's rarefaction showed incomplete sorted-subset sequencing despite large depth. About 5% was the fraction of naive CD4 clonotypes found shared across several donors.

The sequence was obtained from a woman aged 25 to 45 in good health. This chain joins TRBV30 and TRBJ2-1, with D possibly called TRBD1 or TRBD2 (5 bases each). Sequencing was done on a sample of naive CD4+ T cells sorted from blood. Stated subset: CD45RA+ positively selected. The CDR3 sequence is CAWRRDLSSYNEQFF. For the CDR3, the DNA is TGTGCCTGGAGGAGGGACCTTAGCTCCTACAATGAGCAGTTCTTC.